Given below is one TCR beta chain in context. These data come from a study of blood T cell repertoires in COVID-19. Whole-study context: Sources were T cells, B-cell-depleted T cells, or PBMCs; the material itself was cDNA or gDNA.

Under the authors' procedure: Quantification of nucleated cells was approximated via reference gene primer amplification. Profiled with immunoSEQ multiplex PCR; TCRdb holds only in-frame clones, not every one. V, J and clone size were drawn from that table, and D and trimming were deduced from the DNA. The sample consists of over 200,000 clones, 75% to 95% of them appearing once. Patients from Seattle were sampled longitudinally, starting during active infection. V was shortened by 4 bases and J by 2 bases, with 17 bases between the two germline ends. Looked up from germline, CDR1 is KGHSH and CDR2 is LQKENI. CDR3 size: 17 residues.

This sequence joins TRBV18 and TRBJ2-2, with TRBD2 as a possible D gene (5 bases). The specimen was peripheral blood. This clonotype was obtained from a person aged 18-35 years with COVID-19, enrolled during active disease. The CDR3 here is CASSLTRTGGNTGELFF. CDR3 nucleotide sequence: TGTGCCAGCTCACTTACCCGGACTGGAGGTAACACCGGGGAGCTGTTTTTT.